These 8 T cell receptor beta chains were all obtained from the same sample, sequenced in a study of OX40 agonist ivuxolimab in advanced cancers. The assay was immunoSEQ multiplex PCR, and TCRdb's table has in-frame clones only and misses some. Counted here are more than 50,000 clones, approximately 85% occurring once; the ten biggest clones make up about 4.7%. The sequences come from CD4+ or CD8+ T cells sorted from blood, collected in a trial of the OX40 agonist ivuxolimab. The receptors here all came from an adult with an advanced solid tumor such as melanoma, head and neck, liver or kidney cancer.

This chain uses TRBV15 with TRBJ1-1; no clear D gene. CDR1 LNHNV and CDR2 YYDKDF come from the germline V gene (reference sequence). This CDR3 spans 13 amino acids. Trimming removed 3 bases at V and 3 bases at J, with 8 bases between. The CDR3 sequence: CATSRTVDTEAFF. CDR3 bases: TGTGCCACCAGCAGGACCGTTGACACTGAAGCTTTCTTT.

Here the CDR3 reads CASSHNGDSHNEQFF. The CDR3, as DNA: TGTGCCAGCAGCCACAACGGAGACTCGCACAATGAGCAGTTCTTC. The chain has TRBV7-3 and TRBJ2-1; D ambiguous. CDR3 size: 15 residues. V was pared by 5 bases and J by 5 bases, with 16 bases between. Germline V CDR1 and CDR2: SGHTA, FQGTGA.

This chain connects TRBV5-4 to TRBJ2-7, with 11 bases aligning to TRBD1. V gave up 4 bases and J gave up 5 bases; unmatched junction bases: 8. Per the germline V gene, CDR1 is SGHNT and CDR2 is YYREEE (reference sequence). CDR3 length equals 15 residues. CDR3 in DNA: TGTGCCAGCAGCACCAAGGACAGGGGGCTCGACGAGCAGTACTTC. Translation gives CASSTKDRGLDEQYF.

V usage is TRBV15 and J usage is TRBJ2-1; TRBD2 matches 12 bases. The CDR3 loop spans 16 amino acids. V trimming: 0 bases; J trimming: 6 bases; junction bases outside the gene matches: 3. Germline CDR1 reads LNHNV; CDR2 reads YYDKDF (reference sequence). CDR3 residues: CATSRDGLAGPNEQFF. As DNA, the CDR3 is TGTGCCACCAGCAGAGATGGACTAGCGGGACCCAATGAGCAGTTCTTC.

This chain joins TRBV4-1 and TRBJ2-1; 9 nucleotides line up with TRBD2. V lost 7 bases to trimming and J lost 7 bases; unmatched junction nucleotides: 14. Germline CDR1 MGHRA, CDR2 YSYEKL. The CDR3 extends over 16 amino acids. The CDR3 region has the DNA TGCGCCAGCACCCCGGCGGGGAAGGCGGGGGGGAATGAGCAGTTCTTC. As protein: CASTPAGKAGGNEQFF.

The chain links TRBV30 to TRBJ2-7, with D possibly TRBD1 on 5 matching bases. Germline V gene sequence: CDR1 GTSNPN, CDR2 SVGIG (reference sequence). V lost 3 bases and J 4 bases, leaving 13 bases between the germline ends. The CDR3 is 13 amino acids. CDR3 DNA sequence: TGTGCCTGGAGCCTCGAGAGGACATACGAGCAGTACTTC. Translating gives CAWSLERTYEQYF.

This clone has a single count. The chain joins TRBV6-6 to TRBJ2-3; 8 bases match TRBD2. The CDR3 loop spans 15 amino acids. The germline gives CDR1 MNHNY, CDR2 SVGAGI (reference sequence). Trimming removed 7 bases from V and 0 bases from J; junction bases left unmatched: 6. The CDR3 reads CASTHGLASTDTQYF. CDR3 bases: TGTGCCAGCACCCATGGACTAGCTAGCACAGATACGCAGTATTTT.

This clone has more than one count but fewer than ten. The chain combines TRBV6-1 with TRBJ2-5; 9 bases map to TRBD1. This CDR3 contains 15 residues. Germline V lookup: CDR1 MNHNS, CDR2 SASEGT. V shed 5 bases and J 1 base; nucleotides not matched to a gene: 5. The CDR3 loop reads CASSLNRGRQETQYF. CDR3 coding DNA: TGTGCCAGCAGTTTAAACAGGGGGCGCCAAGAGACCCAGTACTTC.